This TCR beta chain emerged from a study of blood T cell repertoires in COVID-19. Looking at the study overall: Acute-phase and convalescent COVID-19 samples originated in the United States, Italy and Spain. Nucleic acid was either cDNA or gDNA, and it came from T cells, B-cell-depleted T cells, or PBMCs.

In the original workflow: Estimation of nucleated cell counts was performed using reference gene primer amplification. Here immunoSEQ multiplex PCR was the method, and the copy in TCRdb shows in-frame clones only, minus some. V and J calls and clone size are as listed in that table; D and trimming were resolved from the DNA. The data contain roughly 210,000 clones, about 87% of them seen just once; the ten biggest clones take up around 1.6%. The V gene's germline CDR1 is DFQATT and CDR2 SNEGSKA (reference sequence). The junction had 10 bases not matched to a gene; V was cut back by 3 bases and J by 3 bases. The CDR3 is 15 amino acids.

The sequence derives from a man between 65 and 85 years old with acute or convalescent COVID-19. The chain employs TRBV20-1 and TRBJ2-7; TRBD1 matches 8 bases. Sequencing was performed on peripheral blood. The CDR3 nucleotides are TGCAGTGCTAGTCCCGGGACAGGTTTACGCTACGAGCAGTACTTC. As protein: CSASPGTGLRYEQYF.